The 31 T cell receptor beta chains below come from one sample, sequenced in a study of CD4+ T cells in melanoma. Sequenced by immunoSEQ multiplex PCR; TCRdb stores in-frame clones only, minus some. The sample includes over 100,000 clones, about nine tenths seen only once; the top ten take roughly 3.1%. What was sequenced was peripheral blood. The receptors stem from a human donor with melanoma.

The chain has TRBV7-2 and TRBJ2-5; 8 positions agree with TRBD2. Per the germline V gene, CDR1 is SGHTA and CDR2 is FQGNSA. With V trimmed by 8 bases and J by 0 bases, 11 bases remained unmatched. The CDR3 sequence is 16 residues long. CDR3 bases: TGTGCCAGCGGGCGGGGGGACGCCCGTTACCAAGAGACCCAGTACTTC. It encodes CASGRGDARYQETQYF. Full variable domain (outside the CDR3, taken from reference TRBV7-2 and TRBJ2-5): GAGVSQSPSNKVTEKGKDVELRCDPISGHTALYWYRQSLGQGLEFLIYFQGNSAPDKSGLPSDRFSAERTGGSVSTLTIQRTQQEDSAVYLCASGRGDARYQETQYFGPGTRLLVL.

By share of the sample, this clone is medium-sized (0.01 to 0.1%). CDR3 sequence: CSAPWGPQFF. The CDR3 region has the DNA TGCAGTGCCCCTTGGGGGCCGCAGTTCTTC. This chain joins TRBV20-1 and TRBJ2-1; D is possibly TRBD1 (6 bases). The germline V gene encodes CDR1 DFQATT and CDR2 SNEGSKA (reference sequence). This CDR3 region has 10 residues. V lost 6 bases and J lost 12, with 12 bases in between.

V is TRBV28 and J is TRBJ2-5; either TRBD1 or TRBD2 may fit D (6 bases each). V lost 6 bases and J lost 0, with 17 bases in between. From germline, CDR1 is MDHEN and CDR2 SYDVKM. There are 16 residues in the CDR3. CDR3 loop: CASRFSGGAYQETQYF. In nucleotides, the CDR3 is TGTGCCAGCAGATTTTCCGGGGGCGCGTACCAAGAGACCCAGTACTTC.

The chain is built from TRBV13 and TRBJ1-1, with unresolved D. The CDR3 contains 15 residues. The germline V and J ends were trimmed by 4 bases and 0 bases, with 12 bases remaining between them. Germline CDR1 is PRHDT and CDR2 is FYEKMQ (reference sequence). CDR3 loop: CASSSQLEMNTEAFF. In nucleotides, the CDR3 is TGTGCCAGCAGCTCGCAACTAGAGATGAACACTGAAGCTTTCTTT.

V usage is TRBV29-1 and J usage is TRBJ1-5; perhaps TRBD1 as D (5 bases). Trimming removed 2 bases from V and 3 bases from J, with 20 bases in between. Germline V gives CDR1 SQVTM, CDR2 ANQGSEA. This CDR3 is built from 17 residues. The CDR3 DNA sequence: TGCAGCGTTGAAAGTGGGACGGGGGGGGTGTCCAATCAGCCCCAGCATTTT. Its protein product is CSVESGTGGVSNQPQHF. Full variable domain (outside the CDR3, taken from reference TRBV29-1 and TRBJ1-5): SAVISQKPSRDICQRGTSLTIQCQVDSQVTMMFWYRQQPGQSLTLIATANQGSEATYESGFVIDKFPISRPNLTFSTLTVSNMSPEDSSIYLCSVESGTGGVSNQPQHFGDGTRLSIL.

The chain joins TRBV15 to TRBJ1-3; the D gene is possibly TRBD1 (5 bases). Germline V gives CDR1 LNHNV, CDR2 YYDKDF (reference sequence). Trimming pared 3 bases from V and 2 bases from J, leaving 20 bases between. The CDR3 runs to 18 residues. The CDR3 protein is CATSRTRGNRRTGNTIYF. CDR3 in DNA: TGTGCCACCAGCAGGACACGGGGGAACAGACGAACTGGAAACACCATATATTTT. Supplemented by reference TRBV15 and TRBJ1-3, the full variable domain reads DAMVIQNPRYQVTQFGKPVTLSCSQTLNHNVMYWYQQKSSQAPKLLFHYYDKDFNNEADTPDNFQSRRPNTSFCFLDIRSPGLGDTAMYLCATSRTRGNRRTGNTIYFGEGSWLTVV.

The genes are TRBV7-2 and TRBJ2-3; no definite D call. The CDR3 has 12 residues. In germline, CDR1 is SGHTA, CDR2 FQGNSA. V lost 1 base to trimming and J lost 6 bases, with 5 bases between them. The CDR3 spells CASSLEGDTQYF. CDR3 nucleotide sequence: TGTGCCAGCAGCTTAGAAGGGGATACGCAGTATTTT.

This clone appeared a single time. CDR3 DNA: TGTGCCAGCAGTGAAAATTCGGCGGGACCCCAAGAGACCCAGTACTTC. As protein: CASSENSAGPQETQYF. The rearrangement links TRBV2 to TRBJ2-5; a weak D match, TRBD2 (6 bases). The germline gives CDR1 SNHLY, CDR2 FYNNEI. The CDR3 loop spans 16 amino acids. V was pared by 2 bases and J by 1 base, with 14 bases between. Filled out from reference TRBV2 and TRBJ2-5, the complete variable domain reads EPEVTQTPSHQVTQMGQEVILRCVPISNHLYFYWYRQILGQKVEFLVSFYNNEISEKSEIFDDQFSVERPDGSNFTLKIRSTKLEDSAMYFCASSENSAGPQETQYFGPGTRLLVL.

This chain connects TRBV25-1 to TRBJ1-4, with D uncertain. V was cut by 3 bases and J by 5 bases, with 10 bases left in between. This CDR3 is 14 amino acids long. Germline CDR1 reads MGHDK; CDR2 reads SYGVNS. The CDR3 protein is CASSEGIANEKLFF. The CDR3 bases are TGTGCCAGCAGTGAGGGGATCGCGAATGAAAAACTGTTTTTT.

The chain uses TRBV7-8 and TRBJ2-2, with 9 bases lining up with TRBD2. The V gene's germline CDR1 is SGHVS and CDR2 FQNEAQ. The CDR3 sequence is 16 residues long. J was trimmed by 2 bases and V by 5 bases; bases with no gene match: 6. The CDR3 bases are TGTGCCAGCAGCCCTTTAGCGGGAGACAACACCGGGGAGCTGTTTTTT. This sequence encodes CASSPLAGDNTGELFF.

The gene calls are TRBV18 and TRBJ1-4, with D maybe TRBD1 (5 bases). Trimming stripped 5 bases from V and 4 bases from J, with 11 bases between. The CDR3 loop spans 14 amino acids. CDR1 and CDR2 from the germline V gene are KGHSH and LQKENI. This CDR3 reads CASSRRQSNEKLFF. The CDR3 region has the DNA TGTGCCAGCTCAAGGCGACAGAGTAATGAAAAACTGTTTTTT.

The V and J genes are TRBV7-9 and TRBJ1-1; D unclear. Trimming pared 1 base from V and 3 bases from J, leaving 3 bases between. CDR3 length equals 12 residues. Germline loops: CDR1 SEHNR, CDR2 FQNEAQ (reference sequence). CDR3 amino acids: CASSLVDTEAFF. DNA of the CDR3: TGTGCCAGCAGCTTAGTAGACACTGAAGCTTTCTTT.

J is TRBJ1-2 and V is TRBV5-6, with 11 bases matching TRBD1. CDR1 and CDR2 from the germline V gene are SGHDT and YYEEEE. Unmatched junction bases numbered 5, after V lost 3 bases and J lost 4 bases. The CDR3 runs 15 residues. In DNA form, the CDR3 reads TGTGCCAGCAGCTACCGGGACAGGGGGATCTATGGCTACACCTTC. Translating it yields CASSYRDRGIYGYTF. The full variable domain, in which reference TRBV5-6 and TRBJ1-2 provide the parts outside the CDR3, is DAGVTQSPTHLIKTRGQQVTLRCSPKSGHDTVSWYQQALGQGPQFIFQYYEEEERQRGNFPDRFSGHQFPNYSSELNVNALLLGDSALYLCASSYRDRGIYGYTFGSGTRLTVV.

The genes are TRBV7-2 and TRBJ2-5, with unresolved D. V was pared by 1 base and J by 7 bases, with 13 bases between. Germline lookup yields CDR1 SGHTA and CDR2 FQGNSA. The CDR3 covers 14 residues. The CDR3 DNA reads as TGTGCCAGCAGCTTAGGAGATACTATCGGGACCCAGTACTTC. It encodes CASSLGDTIGTQYF.

The chain carries TRBV6-5 and TRBJ1-2, with D unclear. V was clipped by 2 bases and J by 4 bases, with 8 bases between them. The CDR3 spans 13 residues. From germline, CDR1 is MNHEY and CDR2 SVGAGI. CDR3 sequence: CASSYAGSYGYTF. DNA for the CDR3: TGTGCCAGCAGTTACGCGGGGAGCTATGGCTACACCTTC.

The chain carries TRBV7-9 and TRBJ1-1; D unclear. V lost 5 bases and J lost 1, with 14 bases in between. In germline, CDR1 is SEHNR, CDR2 FQNEAQ (reference sequence). This CDR3 spans 15 amino acids. CDR3 protein: CASSPSGQENTEAFF. CDR3 DNA sequence: TGTGCCAGCAGCCCCTCGGGCCAGGAGAACACTGAAGCTTTCTTT.

The chain combines TRBV6-1 with TRBJ1-5; D is undetermined. The CDR3 sequence is 14 residues long. The germline CDR1 and CDR2 sequences are MNHNS and SASEGT. V lost 1 base to trimming and J lost 4 bases, with 8 bases between them. CDR3 sequence (DNA): TGTGCCAGCAGTGAAGGGATGGTTAATCAGCCCCAGCATTTT. Protein sequence: CASSEGMVNQPQHF.

The chain links TRBV11-2 to TRBJ2-7; possibly TRBD1 for D (6 bases). The CDR3 length is 11 residues. V shed 6 bases and J shed 5 bases, with 8 bases lying between them. Looked up from germline, CDR1 is SGHAT and CDR2 is FQNNGV. The CDR3 sequence is CASSYRDEQYF. In DNA, the CDR3 is TGTGCCAGCAGTTACAGGGACGAGCAGTACTTC.

The chain carries TRBV7-9 and TRBJ1-5; TRBD1 might be the D (6 bases). CDR1 is SEHNR and CDR2 is FQNEAQ in the germline V gene (reference sequence). V was trimmed by 5 bases and J by 3 bases, leaving 11 bases between them. CDR3 size: 14 residues. The CDR3 is CASSPRGLNQPQHF. CDR3 bases: TGTGCCAGCAGCCCCAGGGGTCTCAATCAGCCCCAGCATTTT.

This rearrangement joins TRBV30 to TRBJ1-1; D might be TRBD1 (5 bases). Trimming removed 1 base from V and 8 bases from J, with 11 bases in between. The germline CDR1 and CDR2 sequences are GTSNPN and SVGIG (reference sequence). This CDR3 region has 12 residues. The CDR3 DNA reads as TGTGCCTGGAGTGGAGGTGGGGCCGAAGCTTTCTTT. Its translation is CAWSGGGAEAFF. Filled out from reference TRBV30 and TRBJ1-1, the complete variable domain reads SQTIHQWPATLVQPVGSPLSLECTVEGTSNPNLYWYRQAAGRGLQLLFYSVGIGQISSEVPQNLSASRPQDRQFILSSKKLLLSDSGFYLCAWSGGGAEAFFGQGTRLTVV.

This chain uses TRBV7-6 with TRBJ2-3, with 10 bases fitting TRBD2. Germline V lookup: CDR1 SGHVS, CDR2 FNYEAQ. J was trimmed by 5 bases and V by 0 bases; bases with no gene match: 17. CDR3 length: 20 residues. CDR3 DNA sequence: TGTGCCAGCAGCTTAGCGCGGGGGACAGGACTAGCGGTCAGAATAGATACGCAGTATTTT. Its translation: CASSLARGTGLAVRIDTQYF.

The chain couples TRBV9 to TRBJ2-1; 7 nucleotides agree with TRBD1. J was trimmed by 9 bases and V by 4 bases; bases with no gene match: 7. The length of the CDR3 is 13 residues. Germline V CDR1 and CDR2: SGDLS, YYNGEE. CDR3: CASSIDRAGEQFF. The CDR3 nucleotides are TGTGCCAGCAGCATCGACAGGGCCGGTGAGCAGTTCTTC.

The V call is TRBV7-2, the J call TRBJ2-3, with D perhaps matching TRBD2 (6 bases). Germline V gene data show CDR1 as SGHTA and CDR2 as FQGNSA. The CDR3 extends over 14 amino acids. V lost 0 bases and J lost 5, with 9 bases in between. CDR3 coding DNA: TGTGCCAGCAGCTTAGCCAGACTAGGAGATACGCAGTATTTT. This encodes CASSLARLGDTQYF.

The chain links TRBV6-5 to TRBJ1-4; D not certain. Trimming removed 7 bases at V and 4 bases at J, with 13 bases between. Germline values: CDR1 MNHEY, CDR2 SVGAGI. The CDR3 is 14 residues long. CDR3 nucleotide sequence: TGTGCCAGCAAACTAAGTCACCTTAATGAAAAACTGTTTTTT. It codes for CASKLSHLNEKLFF.

This clone was seen a handful of times. V is TRBV27 and J is TRBJ1-5; no definite D call. The germline V and J ends were trimmed by 6 bases and 1 base, with 13 bases remaining between them. In germline, CDR1 is MNHEY, CDR2 SMNVEV (reference sequence). CDR3 length equals 15 residues. CDR3: CASRIGVLSNQPQHF. The CDR3, as DNA: TGTGCCAGCAGAATTGGGGTTCTAAGCAATCAGCCCCAGCATTTT.

The J gene is TRBJ1-4, the V gene TRBV27; D is unresolved. V gave up 3 bases and J gave up 8 bases, with 16 bases separating them. The germline CDR1 and CDR2 sequences are MNHEY and SMNVEV (reference sequence). This CDR3 is 15 amino acids long. CDR3 sequence reads: CASSFVDSPREKLFF. The CDR3 nucleotides are TGTGCCAGCAGTTTTGTCGACTCACCTCGGGAAAAACTGTTTTTT.

V and J are TRBV14 and TRBJ2-2; weak D call: TRBD2 (5 bases). Germline V gene data show CDR1 as SGHDN and CDR2 as FVKESK. CDR3 size: 13 residues. V lost 7 bases and J 5 bases, leaving 11 bases between the germline ends. Here the CDR3 reads CASNREWTGELFF. The CDR3 DNA reads TGTGCCAGCAATAGGGAGTGGACCGGGGAGCTGTTTTTT.

V usage is TRBV29-1 and J usage is TRBJ1-2; D uncertain. The V end was cut by 4 bases, the J end by 1 base, with 4 bases between. The CDR3 totals 11 residues. Germline V gene lookup returns CDR1 SQVTM and CDR2 ANQGSEA. The DNA of the CDR3 is TGCAGCGTTGGAAATAACTATGGCTACACCTTC. Its protein product is CSVGNNYGYTF.

The chain uses TRBV19 and TRBJ2-7; 10 bases agree with TRBD1. The length of the CDR3 is 15 residues. The V gene end was trimmed by 5 bases and the J gene end by 3 bases; junction bases not matched to a gene: 7. The germline V gene has CDR1 LNHDA and CDR2 SQIVND (reference sequence). The CDR3 here is CASSPFDRGLYEQYF. The DNA of the CDR3 is TGTGCCAGTAGTCCCTTCGACAGGGGGCTCTACGAGCAGTACTTC.

This chain links TRBV5-5 with TRBJ1-1; D is undetermined. Per germline, CDR1 SGHKS and CDR2 YYEKEE (reference sequence). The CDR3 covers 13 residues. V was pared by 5 bases and J by 0 bases, with 8 bases between. This chain's CDR3 is CASREDLNTEAFF. The CDR3 DNA is TGTGCCAGCAGAGAGGACCTGAACACTGAAGCTTTCTTT.

The chain has TRBV2 and TRBJ2-2; 7 positions match TRBD1. The CDR3 sequence is 15 residues long. Trimming removed 8 bases from V and 4 bases from J; junction bases left unmatched: 10. Germline loops: CDR1 SNHLY, CDR2 FYNNEI. The CDR3 DNA is TGTGCCAGCCAAGACAGGGACCGGGGCACCGGGGAGCTGTTTTTT. This encodes CASQDRDRGTGELFF. The entire variable domain, with the rest obtained from reference TRBV2 and TRBJ2-2, is as follows: EPEVTQTPSHQVTQMGQEVILRCVPISNHLYFYWYRQILGQKVEFLVSFYNNEISEKSEIFDDQFSVERPDGSNFTLKIRSTKLEDSAMYFCASQDRDRGTGELFFGEGSRLTVL.